This T cell receptor beta chain was identified in a study of graft-versus-host responses after intestinal transplantation. Regarding the study as a whole: Ileal or blood samples showed some GvH clones first, and such clones were also found in recipient marrow. Where graft-donor T cell macrochimerism was present, patients had high graft-versus-host to host-versus-graft clonal ratios in allografts.

TCRdb's copy holds only in-frame clones and misses some; the assay was immunoSEQ multiplex PCR. The table has approximately 85,000 clones, about 93% seen once. With regard to this clone: Its antigen remains unknown.

The clonotype was recovered from a human donor who was the organ donor for an intestinal transplant. The sample was unstimulated CD8+ T cells sorted from spleen or lymph node cells, taken before transplant.

The CDR3 sequence: CASSPWEAGLYEQYF. DNA for the CDR3: TGCGCCAGCAGCCCCTGGGAAGCGGGGCTCTACGAGCAGTACTTC. V usage is TRBV4-3 and J usage is TRBJ2-7; TRBD2 agrees at 7 bases. V gave up 4 bases and J gave up 3 bases; unmatched junction bases: 9. In germline, CDR1 is LGHNA, CDR2 YSLEER. The CDR3 is 15 amino acids.